These 7 T cell receptor beta chains share one sample of origin, sequenced in a study of T cell responses to AZD1222 COVID-19 vaccine (dated by TCRdb to about 2021). The library was made by the immunoSEQ multiplex PCR assay. In its TCRdb copy, this immuneACCESS table keeps in-frame sequences only and misses some clones. Where compared with another copy, unresolved V genes explain less than half of these, and the others have no known cause. A total of 99,000 or so clones appear in this sample, approximately 88% of them only once. The ten biggest clones cover over 6.5% of the sample. According to the study, the label for this sample's time point signals: baseline before first vaccination. The material was peripheral blood, obtained on day 0 of AZD1222 vaccination. Receptors were obtained from an adult in good health.

This sequence joins TRBV7-6 and TRBJ2-1; 9 bases are shared with TRBD2. The CDR3 is 16 amino acids. After removal of 1 base from V and 9 bases from J, the junction contained 10 bases not matched to a gene. The germline CDR1 and CDR2 sequences are SGHVS and FNYEAQ. The DNA of the CDR3 is TGTGCCAGCAGCTTAGGTCCAGCGGGAGGTCAAGGTGAGCAGTTCTTC. Its translation: CASSLGPAGGQGEQFF.

The chain couples TRBV5-6 to TRBJ1-5, with D perhaps matching TRBD1 (5 bases). Deletions cut 2 bases from V and 6 bases from J, with 15 bases between. This CDR3 comprises 15 residues. Germline V gene data show CDR1 as SGHDT and CDR2 as YYEEEE. CDR3 sequence (DNA): TGTGCCAGCAGCTTAAGCTTTGGGGGTCGTCAGCCCCAGCATTTT. As protein: CASSLSFGGRQPQHF. The entire variable domain, with the rest obtained from reference TRBV5-6 and TRBJ1-5, is as follows: DAGVTQSPTHLIKTRGQQVTLRCSPKSGHDTVSWYQQALGQGPQFIFQYYEEEERQRGNFPDRFSGHQFPNYSSELNVNALLLGDSALYLCASSLSFGGRQPQHFGDGTRLSIL.

The chain employs TRBV10-2 and TRBJ2-2; 10 bases are a match to TRBD1. This CDR3 contains 15 residues. J gave up 2 bases and V 6 bases, and 3 bases lay outside the gene matches. In germline, CDR1 is WSHSY, CDR2 SAAADI. The CDR3: CASRGTGVNTGELFF. CDR3 in DNA: TGCGCCAGCAGAGGGACAGGGGTTAACACCGGGGAGCTGTTTTTT.

The chain employs TRBV20-1 and TRBJ2-7, with D unclear. Germline lookup yields CDR1 DFQATT and CDR2 SNEGSKA (reference sequence). The CDR3 sequence is 11 residues long. V dropped 6 bases and J dropped 2 bases, with 8 bases sitting between them. CDR3 protein: CSAGAAYEQYF. The CDR3 nucleotides are TGCAGTGCCGGCGCAGCCTACGAGCAGTACTTC.

The V and J genes are TRBV28 and TRBJ2-1, with 7 positions matching TRBD2. V was clipped by 3 bases and J by 9 bases; unmatched bases: 5. Germline CDR1 reads MDHEN; CDR2 reads SYDVKM. The CDR3 consists of 13 residues. The DNA for the CDR3 is TGTGCCAGCAGTTTCAAGGCTAGCGGTGAGCAGTTCTTC. This translates into CASSFKASGEQFF.

The V call is TRBV19, the J call TRBJ1-2, with D possibly being TRBD1 (5 bases). Trimming took 5 bases from V and 1 from J, leaving 20 bases between them. This CDR3 is built from 17 residues. Germline CDR1 is LNHDA and CDR2 is SQIVND (reference sequence). The CDR3 region is CASSHPGGAVLNYGYTF. CDR3 nucleotide sequence: TGTGCCAGTAGTCACCCCGGGGGAGCTGTCCTTAACTATGGCTACACCTTC.

The CDR3 region is CASSIAGAQNSPLHF. The CDR3 region has the DNA TGTGCCAGCAGTATCGCAGGGGCTCAGAATTCACCCCTCCACTTT. The V gene is TRBV28, the J gene TRBJ1-6; perhaps TRBD1 as D (6 bases). The V gene's germline CDR1 is MDHEN and CDR2 SYDVKM. There are 15 residues in the CDR3. Trimming cost V 5 bases and J 7 bases, with 15 bases left between them. The variable domain in full, completed from reference TRBV28 and TRBJ1-6, reads DVKVTQSSRYLVKRTGEKVFLECVQDMDHENMFWYRQDPGLGLRLIYFSYDVKMKEKGDIPEGYSVSREKKERFSLILESASTNQTSMYLCASSIAGAQNSPLHFGNGTRLTVT.